The clone carrying this TCR beta chain occurred many times. Repertoires were generated with immunoSEQ multiplex PCR, while TCRdb's copy carries only in-frame clones and drops some. This table has 40,000 to 45,000 clones, 89% appearing once. The source of the sample is a study of blood T cell repertoires in COVID-19. There are 18 residues in the CDR3. Germline V gene lookup returns CDR1 SNHLY and CDR2 FYNNEI. Losses at the gene ends were 4 bases for V and 2 bases for J; bases not matched to a gene: 14. This sequence joins TRBV2 and TRBJ2-5; 9 nucleotides agree with TRBD1. The TCR sequence derives from a man over 45 with active COVID-19. The sequenced sample consisted of peripheral blood. The chain's CDR3 is CASSAQAPGQGLQETQYF. In DNA, the CDR3 is TGTGCCAGCAGTGCCCAAGCTCCGGGACAGGGATTACAAGAGACCCAGTACTTC.